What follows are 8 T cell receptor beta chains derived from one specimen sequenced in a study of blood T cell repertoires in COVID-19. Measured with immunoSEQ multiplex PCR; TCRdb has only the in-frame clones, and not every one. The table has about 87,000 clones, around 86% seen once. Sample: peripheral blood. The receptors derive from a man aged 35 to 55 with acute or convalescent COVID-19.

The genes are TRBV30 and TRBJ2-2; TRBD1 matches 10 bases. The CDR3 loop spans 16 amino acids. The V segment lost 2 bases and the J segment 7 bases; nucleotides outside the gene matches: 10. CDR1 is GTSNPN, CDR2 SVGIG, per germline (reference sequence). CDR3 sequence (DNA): TGTGCCTGGAGTCTTGCGGGGACAGGGGTTGTCGGGGAGCTGTTTTTT. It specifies CAWSLAGTGVVGELFF.

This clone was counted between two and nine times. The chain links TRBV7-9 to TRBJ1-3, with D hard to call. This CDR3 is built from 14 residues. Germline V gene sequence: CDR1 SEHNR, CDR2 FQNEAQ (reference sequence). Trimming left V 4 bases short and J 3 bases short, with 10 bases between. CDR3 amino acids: CASSWTAYGNTIYF. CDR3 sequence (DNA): TGTGCCAGCAGCTGGACTGCTTATGGAAACACCATATATTTT.

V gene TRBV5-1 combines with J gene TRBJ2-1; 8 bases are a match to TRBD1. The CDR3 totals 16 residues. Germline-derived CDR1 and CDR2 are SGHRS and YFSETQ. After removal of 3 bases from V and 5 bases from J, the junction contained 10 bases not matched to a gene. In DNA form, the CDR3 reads TGCGCCAGCAGCTCCGGGACAGGAACCCTGGACAATGAGCAGTTCTTC. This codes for CASSSGTGTLDNEQFF.

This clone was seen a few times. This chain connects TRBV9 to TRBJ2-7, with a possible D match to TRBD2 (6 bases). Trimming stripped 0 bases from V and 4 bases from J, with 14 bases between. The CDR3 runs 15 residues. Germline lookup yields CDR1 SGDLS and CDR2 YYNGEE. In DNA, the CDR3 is TGTGCCAGCAGCGTAGCGGGGGAAAGTAGTTACGAGCAGTACTTC. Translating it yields CASSVAGESSYEQYF.

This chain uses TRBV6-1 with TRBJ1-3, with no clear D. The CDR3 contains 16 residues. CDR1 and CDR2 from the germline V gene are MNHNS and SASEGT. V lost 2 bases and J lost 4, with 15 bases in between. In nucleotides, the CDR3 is TGTGCCAGCAGTGAAAGGGATTTAGCGACGGGAAACACCATATATTTT. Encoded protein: CASSERDLATGNTIYF.

The DNA for the CDR3 is TGTGCCAGTAGTCCGGACAGGGAGTATGGCTACACCTTC. Its protein product is CASSPDREYGYTF. The chain couples TRBV19 to TRBJ1-2; 8 bases align to TRBD1. The CDR3 length is 13 residues. The germline CDR1 and CDR2 sequences are LNHDA and SQIVND (reference sequence). V lost 5 bases, J lost 5 bases, and 4 bases stayed unmatched.

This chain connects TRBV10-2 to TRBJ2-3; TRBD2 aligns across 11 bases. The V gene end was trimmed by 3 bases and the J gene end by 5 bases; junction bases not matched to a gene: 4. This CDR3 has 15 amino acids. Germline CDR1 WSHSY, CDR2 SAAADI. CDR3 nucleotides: TGCGCCAGCAGTGACCGTCTAGCGGGAGGAGATACGCAGTATTTT. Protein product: CASSDRLAGGDTQYF.

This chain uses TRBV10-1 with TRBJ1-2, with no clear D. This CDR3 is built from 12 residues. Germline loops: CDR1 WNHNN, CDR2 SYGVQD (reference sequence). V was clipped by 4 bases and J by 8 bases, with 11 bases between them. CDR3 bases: TGCGCCAGCAGTGGTCCCGGAGGCGGCTACACCTTC. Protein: CASSGPGGGYTF.